A selection of T cell receptor beta chains follows, all from one sample in a study of identifying expanded T cells in peripheral blood. Repertoires were generated with immunoSEQ multiplex PCR, while TCRdb's copy carries only in-frame clones and drops some. The data contain 100,000 to 150,000 clones, about 86% of them singletons. The sample comprised blood. The receptors were gathered from a person aged 18 to 70 in good health. Each CDR3 is given with its conserved first and last residue. The D gene is left open where the match is weak. Clone size appears in some rows only: once, few, many, or a class for an expanded clone.

CDR3 DNA: TGTGCCAGCTCATTGGGGCTGGGGCACTACAATGAGCAGTTCTTC; CDR3 protein: CASSLGLGHYNEQFF; J gene: TRBJ2-1; D gene: NA; V gene: TRBV18; clone size: NA
CDR3 DNA: TGTGCCAGCTCACCCGGACAGGCTGAAGCTTTCTTT; CDR3 protein: CASSPGQAEAFF; J gene: TRBJ1-1; D gene: TRBD1; V gene: TRBV18; clone size: NA
CDR3 DNA: TGTGCCAGCAGCCCCGAGGGACAGGGGGCAGGCGAGCAGTACTTC; CDR3 protein: CASSPEGQGAGEQYF; J gene: TRBJ2-7; D gene: TRBD1; V gene: TRBV11-2; clone size: NA
CDR3 DNA: TGCAGCGTTGTTGACGGACCGACCTACGAGCAGTACTTC; CDR3 protein: CSVVDGPTYEQYF; J gene: TRBJ2-7; D gene: NA; V gene: TRBV29-1; clone size: once
CDR3 DNA: TGTGCCAGCAGCTCAGGGATCAATCAGCCCCAGCATTTT; CDR3 protein: CASSSGINQPQHF; J gene: TRBJ1-5; D gene: NA; V gene: TRBV6-4; clone size: NA
CDR3 DNA: TGTGCCAGCTCACCATTGCAGGGTTCTGATGGCTACACCTTC; CDR3 protein: CASSPLQGSDGYTF; J gene: TRBJ1-2; D gene: NA; V gene: TRBV18; clone size: NA
CDR3 DNA: TGTGCCAGTAGTATGTACGGCGGGGGAGGTTTTGGTGAGCAGTTCTTC; CDR3 protein: CASSMYGGGGFGEQFF; J gene: TRBJ2-1; D gene: TRBD2; V gene: TRBV19; clone size: NA
CDR3 DNA: TGTGCCAGCTCGACAGGGGGCTATGTCTATGAGCAGTTCTTC; CDR3 protein: CASSTGGYVYEQFF; J gene: TRBJ2-1; D gene: TRBD1; V gene: TRBV18; clone size: NA
CDR3 DNA: TGCAGCGTTCAGACAGGATCTAGCACAGATACGCAGTATTTT; CDR3 protein: CSVQTGSSTDTQYF; J gene: TRBJ2-3; D gene: NA; V gene: TRBV29-1; clone size: NA
CDR3 DNA: TGTGCCAGCAGCTTCCTGATTTTTGACACTGAAGCTTTCTTT; CDR3 protein: CASSFLIFDTEAFF; J gene: TRBJ1-1; D gene: NA; V gene: TRBV7-9; clone size: NA